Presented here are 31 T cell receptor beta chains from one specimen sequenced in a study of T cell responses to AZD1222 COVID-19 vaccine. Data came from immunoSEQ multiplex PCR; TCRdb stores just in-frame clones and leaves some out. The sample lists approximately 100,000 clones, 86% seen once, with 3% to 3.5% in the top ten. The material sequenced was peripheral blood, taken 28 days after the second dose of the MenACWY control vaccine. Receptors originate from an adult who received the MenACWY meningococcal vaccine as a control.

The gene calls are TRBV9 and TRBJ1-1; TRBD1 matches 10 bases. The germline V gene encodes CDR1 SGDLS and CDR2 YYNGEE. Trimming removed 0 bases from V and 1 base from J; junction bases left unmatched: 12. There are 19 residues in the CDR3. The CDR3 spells CASSVVPGQGLRGNTEAFF. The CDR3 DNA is TGTGCCAGCAGCGTAGTACCGGGACAGGGGCTGAGAGGGAACACTGAAGCTTTCTTT.

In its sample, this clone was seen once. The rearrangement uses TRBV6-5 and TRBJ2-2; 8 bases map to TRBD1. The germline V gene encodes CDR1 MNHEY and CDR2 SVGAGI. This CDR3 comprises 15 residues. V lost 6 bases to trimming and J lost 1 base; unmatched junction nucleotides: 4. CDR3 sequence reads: CASRFGTGNTGELFF. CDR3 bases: TGTGCCAGCAGATTCGGGACAGGGAACACCGGGGAGCTGTTTTTT.

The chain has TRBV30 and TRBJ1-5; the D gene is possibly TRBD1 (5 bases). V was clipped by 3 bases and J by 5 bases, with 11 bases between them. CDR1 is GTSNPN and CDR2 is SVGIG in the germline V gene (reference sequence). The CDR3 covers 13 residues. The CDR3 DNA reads TGTGCCTGGAGCAACGGGGGGGATCAGCCCCAGCATTTT. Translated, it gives CAWSNGGDQPQHF. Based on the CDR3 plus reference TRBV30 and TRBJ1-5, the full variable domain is SQTIHQWPATLVQPVGSPLSLECTVEGTSNPNLYWYRQAAGRGLQLLFYSVGIGQISSEVPQNLSASRPQDRQFILSSKKLLLSDSGFYLCAWSNGGDQPQHFGDGTRLSIL.

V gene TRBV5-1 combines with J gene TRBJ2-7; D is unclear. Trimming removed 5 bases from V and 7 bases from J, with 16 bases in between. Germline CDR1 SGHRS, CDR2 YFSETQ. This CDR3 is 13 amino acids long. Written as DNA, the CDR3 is TGCGCCAGCAGGCTTACACTCCCTGGGGAGCAGTACTTC. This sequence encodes CASRLTLPGEQYF.

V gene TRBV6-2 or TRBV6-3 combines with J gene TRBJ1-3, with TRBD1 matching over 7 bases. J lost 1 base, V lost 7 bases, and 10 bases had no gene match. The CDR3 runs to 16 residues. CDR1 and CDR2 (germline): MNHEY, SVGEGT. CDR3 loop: CASNPTGRMSGNTIYF. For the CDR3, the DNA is TGTGCCAGCAACCCGACAGGGAGGATGTCTGGAAACACCATATATTTT.

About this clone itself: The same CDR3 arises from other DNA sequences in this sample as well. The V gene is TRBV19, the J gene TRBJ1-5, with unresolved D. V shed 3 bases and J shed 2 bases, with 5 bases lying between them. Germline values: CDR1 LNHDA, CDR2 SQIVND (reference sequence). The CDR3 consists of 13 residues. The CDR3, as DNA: TGTGCCAGTAGTATCGAGGGCAATCAGCCCCAGCATTTT. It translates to CASSIEGNQPQHF.

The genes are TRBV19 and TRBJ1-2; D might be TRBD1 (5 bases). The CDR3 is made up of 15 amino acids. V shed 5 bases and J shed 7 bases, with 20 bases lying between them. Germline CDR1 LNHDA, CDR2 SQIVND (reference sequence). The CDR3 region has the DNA TGTGCCAGTAGTTCGAGCCCGGGACGGGGCTTTGGCTACACCTTC. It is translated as CASSSSPGRGFGYTF.

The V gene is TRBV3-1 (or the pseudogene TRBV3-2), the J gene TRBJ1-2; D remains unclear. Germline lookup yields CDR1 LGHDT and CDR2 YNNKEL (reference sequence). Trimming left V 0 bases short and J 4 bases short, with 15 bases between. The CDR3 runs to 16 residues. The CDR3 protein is CASSQDLSMRGYGYTF. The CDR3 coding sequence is TGTGCCAGCAGCCAAGACTTGTCAATGCGGGGCTATGGCTACACCTTC.

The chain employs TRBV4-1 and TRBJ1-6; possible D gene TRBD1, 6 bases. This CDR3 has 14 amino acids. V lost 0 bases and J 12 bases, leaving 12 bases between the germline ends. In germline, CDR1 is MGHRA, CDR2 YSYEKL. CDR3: CASSQEQGFEPLHF. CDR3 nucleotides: TGCGCCAGCAGCCAAGAACAGGGTTTTGAACCCCTCCACTTT.

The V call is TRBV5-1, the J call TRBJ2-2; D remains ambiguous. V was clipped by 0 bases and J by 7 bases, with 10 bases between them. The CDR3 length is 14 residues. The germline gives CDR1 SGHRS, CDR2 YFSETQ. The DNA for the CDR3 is TGCGCCAGCAGCTTGGCTTCTAGGAGCGGGGAGCTGTTTTTT. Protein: CASSLASRSGELFF.

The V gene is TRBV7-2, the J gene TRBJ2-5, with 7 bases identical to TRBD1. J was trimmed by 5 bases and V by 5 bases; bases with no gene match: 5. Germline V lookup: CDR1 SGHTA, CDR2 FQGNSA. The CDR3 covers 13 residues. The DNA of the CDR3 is TGTGCCAGCAGCCCGGGACAGATGGAGACCCAGTACTTC. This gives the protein CASSPGQMETQYF.

CDR3 sequence: CASSSGPSQPQHF. The CDR3 nucleotides are TGTGCCAGCAGCTCGGGCCCTTCTCAGCCCCAGCATTTT. The V call is TRBV13, the J call TRBJ1-5; D ambiguous. V was shortened by 4 bases and J by 6 bases, with 10 bases between the two germline ends. The CDR3 spans 13 residues. CDR1 PRHDT and CDR2 FYEKMQ come from the germline V gene (reference sequence).

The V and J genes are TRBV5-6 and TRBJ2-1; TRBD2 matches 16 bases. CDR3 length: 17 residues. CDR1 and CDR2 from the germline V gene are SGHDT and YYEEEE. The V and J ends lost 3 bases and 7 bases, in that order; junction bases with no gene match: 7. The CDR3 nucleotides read TGTGCCAGCAGCTCCGGGACTAGCGGGGGGGCCTGGAATGAGCAGTTCTTC. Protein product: CASSSGTSGGAWNEQFF.

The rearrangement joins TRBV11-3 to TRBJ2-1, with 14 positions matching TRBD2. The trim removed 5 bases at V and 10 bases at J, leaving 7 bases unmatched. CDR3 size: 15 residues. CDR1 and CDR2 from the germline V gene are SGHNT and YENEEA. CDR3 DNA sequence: TGTGCCAGCAGCCCAACCAGGACTAGCGGGGGGGAGCAGTTCTTC. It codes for CASSPTRTSGGEQFF.

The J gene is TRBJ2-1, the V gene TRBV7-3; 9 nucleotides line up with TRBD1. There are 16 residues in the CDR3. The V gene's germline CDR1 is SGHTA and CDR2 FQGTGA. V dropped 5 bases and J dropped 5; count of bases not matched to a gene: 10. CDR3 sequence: CASSPMPGQGNNEQFF. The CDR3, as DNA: TGTGCCAGCAGCCCGATGCCGGGACAGGGAAACAATGAGCAGTTCTTC.

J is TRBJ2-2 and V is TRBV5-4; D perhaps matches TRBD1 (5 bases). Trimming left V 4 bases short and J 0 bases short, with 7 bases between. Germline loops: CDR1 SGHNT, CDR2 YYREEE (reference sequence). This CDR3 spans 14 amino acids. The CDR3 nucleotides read TGTGCCAGCAGCGAGGACACGAACACCGGGGAGCTGTTTTTT. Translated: CASSEDTNTGELFF.

CDR3: CASSLMLGDTEAFF. The CDR3 coding sequence is TGTGCCAGCAGCTTAATGTTGGGGGACACTGAAGCTTTCTTT. This rearrangement joins TRBV11-2 to TRBJ1-1, with D perhaps TRBD1 (5 bases). Germline CDR1 SGHAT, CDR2 FQNNGV. Trimming took off 2 bases at V and 3 bases at J, with 10 bases between the two ends. The CDR3 is 14 residues long.

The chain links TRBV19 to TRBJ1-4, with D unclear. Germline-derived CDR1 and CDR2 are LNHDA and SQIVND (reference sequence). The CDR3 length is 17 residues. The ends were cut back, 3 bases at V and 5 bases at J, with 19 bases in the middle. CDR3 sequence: CASSISQGLTKNEKLFF. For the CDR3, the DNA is TGTGCCAGTAGTATTTCCCAAGGACTTACGAAAAATGAAAAACTGTTTTTT.

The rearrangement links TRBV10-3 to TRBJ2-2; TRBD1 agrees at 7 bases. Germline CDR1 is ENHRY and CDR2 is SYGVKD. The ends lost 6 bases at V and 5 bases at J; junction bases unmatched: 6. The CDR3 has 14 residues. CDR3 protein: CAISRDSATGELFF. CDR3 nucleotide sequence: TGTGCCATCAGCCGGGACAGCGCAACCGGGGAGCTGTTTTTT.

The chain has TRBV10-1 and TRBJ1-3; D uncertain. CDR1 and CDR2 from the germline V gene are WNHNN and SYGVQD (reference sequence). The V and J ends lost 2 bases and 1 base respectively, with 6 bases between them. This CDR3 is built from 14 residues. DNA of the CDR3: TGCGCCAGCAGTGAGGACCGGTCTGGAAACACCATATATTTT. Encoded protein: CASSEDRSGNTIYF.

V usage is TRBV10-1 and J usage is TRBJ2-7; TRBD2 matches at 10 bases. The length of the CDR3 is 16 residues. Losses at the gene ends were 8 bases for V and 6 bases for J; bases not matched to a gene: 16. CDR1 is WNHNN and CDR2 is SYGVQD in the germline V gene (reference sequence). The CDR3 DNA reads TGCGCCAGCTCCGCTAGCGGGGGAGAAGACTCTAGCGAGCAGTACTTC. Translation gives CASSASGGEDSSEQYF.

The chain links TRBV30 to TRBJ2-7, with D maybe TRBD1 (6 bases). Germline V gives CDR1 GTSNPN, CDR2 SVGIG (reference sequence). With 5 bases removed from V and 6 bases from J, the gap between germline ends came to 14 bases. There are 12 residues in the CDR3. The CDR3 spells CAWDSNRVEQYF. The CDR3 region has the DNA TGTGCCTGGGATTCCAACAGGGTCGAGCAGTACTTC. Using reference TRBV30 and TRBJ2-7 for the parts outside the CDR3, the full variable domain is SQTIHQWPATLVQPVGSPLSLECTVEGTSNPNLYWYRQAAGRGLQLLFYSVGIGQISSEVPQNLSASRPQDRQFILSSKKLLLSDSGFYLCAWDSNRVEQYFGPGTRLTVT.

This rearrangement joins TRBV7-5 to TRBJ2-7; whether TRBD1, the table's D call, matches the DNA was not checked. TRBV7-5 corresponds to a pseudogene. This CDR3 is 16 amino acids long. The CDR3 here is CVRSIRDSPIPGEQYF. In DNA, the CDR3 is TGTGTCAGAAGCATCAGGGACAGCCCGATTCCCGGTGAGCAGTACTTC.

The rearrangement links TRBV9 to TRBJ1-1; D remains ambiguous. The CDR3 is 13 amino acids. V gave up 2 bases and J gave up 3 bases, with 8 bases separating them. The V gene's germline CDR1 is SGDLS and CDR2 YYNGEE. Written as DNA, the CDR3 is TGTGCCAGCAGCGTCACTATGGACACTGAAGCTTTCTTT. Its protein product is CASSVTMDTEAFF.

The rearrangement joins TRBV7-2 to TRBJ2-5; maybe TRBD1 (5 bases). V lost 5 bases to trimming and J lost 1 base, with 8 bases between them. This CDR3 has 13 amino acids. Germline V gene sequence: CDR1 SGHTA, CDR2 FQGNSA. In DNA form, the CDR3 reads TGTGCCAGCAGCCCGGACACCCAAGAGACCCAGTACTTC. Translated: CASSPDTQETQYF.

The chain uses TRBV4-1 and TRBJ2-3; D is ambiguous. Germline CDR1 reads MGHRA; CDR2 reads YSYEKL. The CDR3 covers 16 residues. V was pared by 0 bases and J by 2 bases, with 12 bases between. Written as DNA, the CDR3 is TGCGCCAGCAGCCAAGAACAACTAACAAACACAGATACGCAGTATTTT. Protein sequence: CASSQEQLTNTDTQYF.

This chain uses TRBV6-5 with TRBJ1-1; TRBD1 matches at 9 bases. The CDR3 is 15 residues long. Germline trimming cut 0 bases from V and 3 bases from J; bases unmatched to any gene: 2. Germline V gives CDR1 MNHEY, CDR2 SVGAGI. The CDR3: CASSYSRQGDTEAFF. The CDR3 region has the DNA TGTGCCAGCAGTTACTCGAGACAGGGGGACACTGAAGCTTTCTTT.

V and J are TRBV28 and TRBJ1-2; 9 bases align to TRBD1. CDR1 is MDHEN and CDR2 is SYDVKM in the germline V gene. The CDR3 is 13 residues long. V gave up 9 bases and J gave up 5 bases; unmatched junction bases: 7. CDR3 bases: TGTGCCAGTACGATTGGACAGGGGTATGGCTACACCTTC. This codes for CASTIGQGYGYTF.

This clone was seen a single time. CDR3 sequence (DNA): TGTGCCAGCAGTTTAAGGGGGGGCCGGCCCTATGGCTACACCTTC. Its protein is CASSLRGGRPYGYTF. V gene TRBV28 combines with J gene TRBJ1-2; D may be TRBD1 (6 bases). Trimming removed 2 bases at V and 4 bases at J, with 14 bases between. Looked up from germline, CDR1 is MDHEN and CDR2 is SYDVKM. The CDR3 is 15 amino acids.

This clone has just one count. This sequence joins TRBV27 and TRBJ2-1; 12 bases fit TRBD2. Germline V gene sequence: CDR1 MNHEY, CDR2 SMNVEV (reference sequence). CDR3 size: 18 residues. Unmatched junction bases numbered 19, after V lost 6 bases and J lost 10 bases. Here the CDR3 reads CASRTWTAYLAGGEEQFF. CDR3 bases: TGTGCCAGCAGGACGTGGACAGCTTACCTAGCGGGGGGGGAAGAGCAGTTCTTC.

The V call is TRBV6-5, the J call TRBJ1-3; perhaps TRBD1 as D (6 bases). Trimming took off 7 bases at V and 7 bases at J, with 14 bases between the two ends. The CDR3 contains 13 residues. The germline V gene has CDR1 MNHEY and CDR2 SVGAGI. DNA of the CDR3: TGTGCCAGCACCACCACAGGGAGCAACACCATATATTTT. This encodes CASTTTGSNTIYF.